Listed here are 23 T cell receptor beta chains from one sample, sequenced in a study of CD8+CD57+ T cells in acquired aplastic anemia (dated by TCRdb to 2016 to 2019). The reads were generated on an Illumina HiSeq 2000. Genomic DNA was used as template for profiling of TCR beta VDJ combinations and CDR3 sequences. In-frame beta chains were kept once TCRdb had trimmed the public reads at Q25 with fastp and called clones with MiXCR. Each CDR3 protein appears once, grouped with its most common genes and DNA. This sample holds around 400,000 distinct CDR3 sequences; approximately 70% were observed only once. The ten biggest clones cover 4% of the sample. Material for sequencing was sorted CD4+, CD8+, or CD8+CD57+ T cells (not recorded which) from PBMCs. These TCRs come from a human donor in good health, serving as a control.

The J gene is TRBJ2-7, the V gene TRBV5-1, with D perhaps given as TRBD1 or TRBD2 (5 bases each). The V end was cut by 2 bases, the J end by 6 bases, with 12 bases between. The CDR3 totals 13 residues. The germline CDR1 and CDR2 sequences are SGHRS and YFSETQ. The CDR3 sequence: CASSFMRGSEQYF. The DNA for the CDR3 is TGCGCCAGCAGCTTTATGAGGGGAAGCGAGCAGTACTTC.

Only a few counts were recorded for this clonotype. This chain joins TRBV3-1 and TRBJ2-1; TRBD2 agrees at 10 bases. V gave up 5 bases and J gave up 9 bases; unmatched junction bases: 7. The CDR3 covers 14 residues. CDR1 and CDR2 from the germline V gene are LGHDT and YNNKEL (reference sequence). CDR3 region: CASSTGTSVTEQFF. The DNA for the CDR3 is TGTGCCAGCAGCACCGGGACTAGCGTCACTGAGCAGTTCTTC.

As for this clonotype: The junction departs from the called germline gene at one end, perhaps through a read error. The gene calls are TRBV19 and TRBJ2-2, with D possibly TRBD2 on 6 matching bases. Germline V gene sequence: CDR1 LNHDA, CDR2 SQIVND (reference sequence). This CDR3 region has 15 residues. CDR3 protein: CASSIASGVTCELYF. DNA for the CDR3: TGTGCCAGTAGTATAGCATCGGGGGTCACCTGCGAGCTGTACTTT.

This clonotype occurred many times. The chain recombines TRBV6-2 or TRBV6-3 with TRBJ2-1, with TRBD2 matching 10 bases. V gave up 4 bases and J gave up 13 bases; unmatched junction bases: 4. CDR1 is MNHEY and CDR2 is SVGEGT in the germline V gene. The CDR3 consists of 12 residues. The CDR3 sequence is CASSSQRGGQFF. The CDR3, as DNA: TGTGCCAGCAGTTCGCAGCGGGGGGGCCAGTTCTTC.

In DNA form, the CDR3 reads TGTGCCAGCAGCGCCCTAATTACGGGGGGAAACACCATATACTTC. The encoded protein is CASSALITGGNTIYF. The genes are TRBV7-2 and TRBJ2-7; 7 nucleotides align to TRBD2. Germline loops: CDR1 SGHTA, CDR2 FQGNSA. V was clipped by 5 bases and J by 13 bases; unmatched bases: 20. This CDR3 region has 15 residues.

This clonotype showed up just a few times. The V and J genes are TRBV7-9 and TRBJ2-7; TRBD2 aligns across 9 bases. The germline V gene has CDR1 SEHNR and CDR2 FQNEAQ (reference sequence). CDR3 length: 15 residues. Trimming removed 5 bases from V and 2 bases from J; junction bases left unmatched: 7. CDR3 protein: CASSPSPSGAYEQYF. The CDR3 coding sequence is TGTGCCAGCAGCCCAAGCCCTAGCGGGGCCTACGAGCAGTACTTC.

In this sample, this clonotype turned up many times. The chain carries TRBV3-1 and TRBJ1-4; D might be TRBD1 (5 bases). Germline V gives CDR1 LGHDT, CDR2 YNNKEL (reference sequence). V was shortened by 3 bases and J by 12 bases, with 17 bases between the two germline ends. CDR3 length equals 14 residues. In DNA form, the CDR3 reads TGTGCCAGCAGCCACCGGGACGGTTTTGGAGAACTGTTTTTT. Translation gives CASSHRDGFGELFF. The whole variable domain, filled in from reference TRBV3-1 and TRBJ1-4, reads DTAVSQTPKYLVTQMGNDKSIKCEQNLGHDTMYWYKQDSKKFLKIMFSYNNKELIINETVPNRFSPKSPDKAHLNLHINSLELGDSAVYFCASSHRDGFGELFFGSGTQLSVL.

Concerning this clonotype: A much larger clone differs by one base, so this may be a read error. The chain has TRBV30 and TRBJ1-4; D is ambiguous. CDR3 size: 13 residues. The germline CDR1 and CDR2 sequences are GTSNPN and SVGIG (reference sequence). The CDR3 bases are TGTGCCTGGTCATCAAGAGGGCCTGAAGAACTGTTTTTT. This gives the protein CAWSSRGPEELFF.

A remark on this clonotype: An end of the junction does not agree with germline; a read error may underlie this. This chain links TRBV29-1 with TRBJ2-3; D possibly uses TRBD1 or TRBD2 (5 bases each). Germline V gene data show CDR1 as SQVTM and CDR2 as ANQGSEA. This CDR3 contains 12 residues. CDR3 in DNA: TGCAGCATTGGGGCGCGGGCGGATAAGCAGTATTTT. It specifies CSIGARADKQYF.

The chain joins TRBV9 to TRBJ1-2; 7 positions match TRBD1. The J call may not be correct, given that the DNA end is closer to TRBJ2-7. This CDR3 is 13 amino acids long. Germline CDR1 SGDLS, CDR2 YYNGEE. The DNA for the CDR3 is TGTGCCAGCAGCGAATACAGGGGTTTCGAGCAGTACTTC. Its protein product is CASSEYRGFEQYF.

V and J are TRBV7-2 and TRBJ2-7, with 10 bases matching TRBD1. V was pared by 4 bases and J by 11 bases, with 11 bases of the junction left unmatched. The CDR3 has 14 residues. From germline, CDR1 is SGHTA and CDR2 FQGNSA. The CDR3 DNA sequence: TGTGCCAGCAGCTCGACAGGGGGCTCCTACGCGAAGTACTTC. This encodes CASSSTGGSYAKYF.

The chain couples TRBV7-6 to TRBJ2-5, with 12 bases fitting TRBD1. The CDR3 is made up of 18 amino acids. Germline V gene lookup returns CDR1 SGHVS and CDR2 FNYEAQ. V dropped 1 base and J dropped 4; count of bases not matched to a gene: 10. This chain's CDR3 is CASSLGPGQGASGETQYF. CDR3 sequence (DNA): TGTGCCAGCAGCTTAGGGCCGGGACAGGGGGCATCGGGAGAGACCCAGTACTTC.

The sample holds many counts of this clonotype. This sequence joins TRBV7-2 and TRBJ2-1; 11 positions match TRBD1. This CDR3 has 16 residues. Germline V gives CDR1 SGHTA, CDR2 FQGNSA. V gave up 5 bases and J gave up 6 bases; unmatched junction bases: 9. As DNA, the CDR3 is TGTGCCAGCAGCAGGACAGGGGGCCCAATATCCAATGAGCAGTTCTTC. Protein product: CASSRTGGPISNEQFF.

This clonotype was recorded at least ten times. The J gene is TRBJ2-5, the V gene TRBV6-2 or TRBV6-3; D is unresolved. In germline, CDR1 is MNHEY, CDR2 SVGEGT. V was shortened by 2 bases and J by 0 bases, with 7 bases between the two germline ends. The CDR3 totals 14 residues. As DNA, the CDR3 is TGTGCCAGCAGTTACGGACGGTACCAAGAGACCCAGTACTTC. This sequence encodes CASSYGRYQETQYF.

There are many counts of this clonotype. The CDR3 loop is CASGERNSNQPQHF. CDR3 coding DNA: TGTGCCAGCGGAGAGAGGAATAGCAATCAGCCCCAGCATTTT. The V and J genes are TRBV9 and TRBJ1-5; D unclear. The CDR3 sequence is 14 residues long. Trimming stripped 7 bases from V and 0 bases from J, with 11 bases between. Germline CDR1 is SGDLS and CDR2 is YYNGEE.

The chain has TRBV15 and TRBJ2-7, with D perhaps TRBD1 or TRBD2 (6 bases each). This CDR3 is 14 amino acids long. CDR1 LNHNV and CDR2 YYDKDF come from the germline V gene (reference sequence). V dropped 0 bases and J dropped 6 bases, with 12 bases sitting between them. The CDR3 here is CATSRDRGAREQYF. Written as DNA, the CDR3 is TGTGCCACCAGCAGAGATAGGGGGGCACGCGAGCAGTACTTC.

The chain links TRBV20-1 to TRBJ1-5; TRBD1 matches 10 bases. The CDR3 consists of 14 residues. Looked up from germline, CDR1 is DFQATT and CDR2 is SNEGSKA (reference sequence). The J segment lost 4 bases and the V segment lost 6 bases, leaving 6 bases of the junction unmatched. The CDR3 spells CSAGDRGRNQPQHF. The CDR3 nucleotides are TGCAGTGCCGGGGACAGGGGACGAAATCAGCCCCAGCATTTT.

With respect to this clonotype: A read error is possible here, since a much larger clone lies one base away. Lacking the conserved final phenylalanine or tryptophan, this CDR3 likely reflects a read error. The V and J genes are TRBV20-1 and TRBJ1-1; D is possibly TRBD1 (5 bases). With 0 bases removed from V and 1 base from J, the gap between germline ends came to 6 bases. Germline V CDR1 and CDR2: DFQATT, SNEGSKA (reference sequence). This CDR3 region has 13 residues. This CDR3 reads CSAREGGNTEAFS. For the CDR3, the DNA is TGCAGTGCTAGAGAGGGGGGGAACACTGAAGCTTTCTCT.

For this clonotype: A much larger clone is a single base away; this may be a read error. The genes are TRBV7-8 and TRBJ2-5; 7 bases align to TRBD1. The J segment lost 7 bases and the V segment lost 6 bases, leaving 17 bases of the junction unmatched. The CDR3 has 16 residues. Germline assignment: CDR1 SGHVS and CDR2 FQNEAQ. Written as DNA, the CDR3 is TGTGCCAGCAGATTTACAACAGGGGAAGTGAAAAGGACCCAGTACTTC. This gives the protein CASRFTTGEVKRTQYF.

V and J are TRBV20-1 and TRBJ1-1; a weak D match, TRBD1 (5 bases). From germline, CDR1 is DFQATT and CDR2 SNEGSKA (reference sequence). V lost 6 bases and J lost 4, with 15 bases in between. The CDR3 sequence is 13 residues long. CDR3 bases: TGCAGTGCACCGCGGGGGGTCAGCACTGAAGCTTTCTTT. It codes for CSAPRGVSTEAFF.

This chain's CDR3 is CASSFGQYTGELFQHF. In DNA form, the CDR3 reads TGTGCCAGCAGCTTTGGACAATACACCGGGGAGCTGTTTCAGCATTTT. The chain couples TRBV7-2 to TRBJ1-5; weak D call: TRBD1 (5 bases). The CDR3 has 16 residues. CDR1 is SGHTA and CDR2 is FQGNSA in the germline V gene. V was shortened by 3 bases and J by 13 bases, with 25 bases between the two germline ends.

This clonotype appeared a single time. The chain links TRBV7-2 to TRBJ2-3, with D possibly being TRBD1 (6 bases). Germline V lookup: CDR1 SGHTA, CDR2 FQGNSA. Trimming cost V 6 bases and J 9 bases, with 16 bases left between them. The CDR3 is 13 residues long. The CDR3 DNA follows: TGTGCCAGCAGTATAGGGGTAAGGGGGACGCAGTATTTT. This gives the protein CASSIGVRGTQYF.

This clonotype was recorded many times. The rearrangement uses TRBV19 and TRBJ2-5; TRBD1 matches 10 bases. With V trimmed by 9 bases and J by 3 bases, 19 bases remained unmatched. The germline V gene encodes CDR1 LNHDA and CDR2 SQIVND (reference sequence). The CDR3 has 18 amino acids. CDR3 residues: CASAKYNPGQGQEETQYF. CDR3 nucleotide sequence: TGTGCCAGCGCTAAATACAATCCGGGACAGGGGCAAGAAGAGACCCAGTACTTC.